This T cell receptor (beta chain) came from a study of CD8+ T cells in alopecia areata. cDNA serving as the sequencing template came from extracted, reverse transcribed RNA. TCRdb keeps only in-frame clones here, not all; method: immunoSEQ multiplex PCR. The profile shows approximately 150,000 clones, around 55% of them singletons. Sorted populations comprised CD4+ and CD8+ T cells obtained from PBMCs. J gave up 3 bases and V 4 bases, and 5 bases lay outside the gene matches. The CDR3 has 17 amino acids. Looked up from germline, CDR1 is MGHDK and CDR2 is SYGVNS. Study results and caveats: Scalp samples also yield sequences of resident alphabeta T cells from normal skin.

A word on this clone: Its cognate antigen is unknown.

The origin of this receptor is a human donor in good health. The sequenced sample consisted of CD4+ T cells sorted from blood. The V and J genes are TRBV25-1 and TRBJ2-3; 15 positions match TRBD2. The CDR3 loop reads CASSGPGTSGRTDTQYF. Written as DNA, the CDR3 is TGTGCCAGCAGTGGACCCGGGACTAGCGGGAGGACAGATACGCAGTATTTT.